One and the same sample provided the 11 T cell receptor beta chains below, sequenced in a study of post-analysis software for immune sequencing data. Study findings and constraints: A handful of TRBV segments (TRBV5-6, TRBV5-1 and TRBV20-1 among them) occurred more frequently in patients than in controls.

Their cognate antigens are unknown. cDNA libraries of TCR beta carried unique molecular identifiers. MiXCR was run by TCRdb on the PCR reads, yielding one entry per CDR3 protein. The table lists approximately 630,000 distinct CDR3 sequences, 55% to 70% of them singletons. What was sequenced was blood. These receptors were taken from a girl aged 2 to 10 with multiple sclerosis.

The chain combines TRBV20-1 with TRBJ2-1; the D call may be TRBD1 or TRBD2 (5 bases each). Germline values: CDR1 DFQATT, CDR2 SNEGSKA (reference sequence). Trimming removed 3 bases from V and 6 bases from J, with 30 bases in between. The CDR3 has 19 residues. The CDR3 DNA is TGCAGTGCTAGTCAGGGCCCCACCCAATATGGGACCTCTCCCAATGAGCAGTTCTTC. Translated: CSASQGPTQYGTSPNEQFF.

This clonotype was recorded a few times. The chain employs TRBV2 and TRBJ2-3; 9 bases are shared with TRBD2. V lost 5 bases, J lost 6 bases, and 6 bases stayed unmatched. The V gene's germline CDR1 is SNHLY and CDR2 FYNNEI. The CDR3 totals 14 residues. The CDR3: CASSSGLAMDTQYF. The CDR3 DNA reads TGTGCCAGCAGTTCCGGACTAGCGATGGATACGCAGTATTTT.

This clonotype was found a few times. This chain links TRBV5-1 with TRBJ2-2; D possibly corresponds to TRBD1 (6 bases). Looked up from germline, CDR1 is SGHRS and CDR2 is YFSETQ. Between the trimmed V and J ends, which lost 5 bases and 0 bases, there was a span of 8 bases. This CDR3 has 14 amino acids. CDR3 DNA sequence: TGCGCCAGCAGAGACAGGTCGAACACCGGGGAGCTGTTTTTT. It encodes CASRDRSNTGELFF.

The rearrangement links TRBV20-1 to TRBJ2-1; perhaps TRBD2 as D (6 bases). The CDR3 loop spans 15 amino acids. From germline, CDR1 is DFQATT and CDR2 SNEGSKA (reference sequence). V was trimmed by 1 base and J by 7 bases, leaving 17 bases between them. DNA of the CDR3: TGCAGTGCTAGAGTTTCGGGACTGGACTATAATGAGCAGTTCTTC. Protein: CSARVSGLDYNEQFF.

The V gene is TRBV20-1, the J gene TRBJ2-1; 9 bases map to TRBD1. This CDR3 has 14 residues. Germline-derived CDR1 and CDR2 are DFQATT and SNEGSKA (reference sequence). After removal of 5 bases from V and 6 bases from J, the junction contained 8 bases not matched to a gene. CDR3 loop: CSAVRDREANEQFF. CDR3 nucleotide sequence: TGCAGTGCTGTCCGGGACAGGGAGGCCAATGAGCAGTTCTTC.

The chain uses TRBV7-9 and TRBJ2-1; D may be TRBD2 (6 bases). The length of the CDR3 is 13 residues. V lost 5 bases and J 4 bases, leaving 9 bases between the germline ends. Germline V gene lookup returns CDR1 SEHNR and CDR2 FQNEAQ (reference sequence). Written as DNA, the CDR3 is TGTGCCAGCAGCCCTAGCGAGTACAATGAGCAGTTCTTC. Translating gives CASSPSEYNEQFF.

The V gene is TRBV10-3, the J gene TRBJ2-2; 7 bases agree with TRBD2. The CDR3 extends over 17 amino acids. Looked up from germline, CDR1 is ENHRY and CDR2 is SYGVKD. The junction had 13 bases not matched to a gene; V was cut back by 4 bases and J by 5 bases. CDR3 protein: CAISGRDYPTETGELFF. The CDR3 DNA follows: TGTGCCATCAGTGGCCGGGACTACCCTACGGAGACCGGGGAGCTGTTTTTT.

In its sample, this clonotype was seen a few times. For the CDR3, the DNA is TGTGCCAGCGCCGGGACACATATCTACGAGCAGTACTTC. Residues: CASAGTHIYEQYF. This rearrangement joins TRBV6-1 to TRBJ2-7; D perhaps matches TRBD1 (6 bases). The CDR3 contains 13 residues. CDR1 is MNHNS and CDR2 is SASEGT in the germline V gene. V lost 8 bases to trimming and J lost 3 bases, with 14 bases between them.

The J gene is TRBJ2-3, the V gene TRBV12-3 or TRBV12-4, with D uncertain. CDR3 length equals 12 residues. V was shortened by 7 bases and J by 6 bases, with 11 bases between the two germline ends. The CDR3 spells CASTPFADTQYF. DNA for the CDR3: TGTGCCAGCACCCCTTTCGCGGATACGCAGTATTTT.

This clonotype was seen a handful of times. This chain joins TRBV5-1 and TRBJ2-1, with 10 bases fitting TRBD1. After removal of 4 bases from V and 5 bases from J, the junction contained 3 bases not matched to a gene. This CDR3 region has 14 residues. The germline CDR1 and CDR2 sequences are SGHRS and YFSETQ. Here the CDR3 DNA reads TGCGCCAGCAGCACGGGACAGGGGAACAATGAGCAGTTCTTC. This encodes CASSTGQGNNEQFF.

In DNA, the CDR3 is TGTGCCAGCAGCTTATCTTGGACAGGGCCGTTTTACTACGAGCAGTACTTC. Translation: CASSLSWTGPFYYEQYF. V and J are TRBV7-9 and TRBJ2-7; 8 bases are shared with TRBD1. The germline CDR1 and CDR2 sequences are SEHNR and FQNEAQ (reference sequence). The CDR3 consists of 17 residues. V dropped 2 bases and J dropped 3; count of bases not matched to a gene: 12.